This T cell receptor (beta chain) was observed in a study of blood T cell repertoires in COVID-19 (dated by TCRdb to 2018 to 2021). Looking at the study overall: Samples covering the acute and convalescent phases of COVID-19 were provided by collaborators in the United States, Italy and Spain. The prospective study material was composed of cDNA or gDNA derived from T cells, B-cell-depleted T cells, or PBMCs. Deeply sampled blood TCRbeta repertoires from subjects exposed to, actively infected with, or recovered from COVID-19 were included in the dataset. The repertoires were released in a freely available public database meant as a resource for research on the immune response to SARS-CoV-2. Samples came from the ongoing ImmuneRACE study (first 160 participants) plus 1,254 subjects from 6 global collaborators. Sample metadata almost always included a de-identified subject ID, COVID-19 status, age in years and sex. Where HLA class I and class II types were available, the types were taken from metadata supplied by the sample provider, not from assay-based typing. Here is what the overall study found, with its caveats: Clinical and demographic metadata were provided uncurated, with the amount varying by source and participant.

The germline V gene encodes CDR1 SGHAT and CDR2 FQNNGV. CDR3 length: 13 amino acids, cysteine to phenylalanine. The retained sequence is limited to the CDR3, 39 bases, with the frame set at the first base. In this sample, this clone turned up once. Its antigen target is currently unknown. An end of the junction differs from the germline gene, which may be a read error. TCRbeta CDR3 regions were amplified from genomic DNA using the immunoSEQ Assay, a bias-controlled multiplex PCR. On the authors' methods: The number of nucleated cells in each sample was estimated by amplification of reference gene primers within the assay. To quantify the absolute abundance of each unique TCRbeta CDR3 rearrangement, sequence reads were collapsed and filtered. For each sample, productive Simpson clonality was calculated as the square root of Simpson's diversity index over productive rearrangements. TCRdb carries this immuneACCESS record with in-frame sequences only. Its versions omit some clonotypes, under half of them owing to an unresolved V gene in the studies checked, with the rest unexplained. V and J calls and clone size are as listed in that table; D and trimming were resolved from the DNA. In all, the sample holds roughly 230,000 clones, and approximately 83% of those were seen once. Around 6.8% of the sample comes from the top ten.

Each collaborating institution followed its own protocols to collect whole blood in K2EDTA tubes. For TCRbeta analysis, collaborator samples were shipped as frozen whole blood, as isolated PBMCs, or as DNA extracted from either sample type. The sequenced sample was peripheral blood. The origin of this receptor is a woman in her forties or fifties with acute or convalescent COVID-19. The V and J genes are TRBV11-2 and TRBJ2-4, with TRBD1 matching 7 junction bases. The DNA reads as follows: TGTGCCAGCAGCATAGACAGGGACAACGTTCAGTACTTC. It codes for CASSIDRDNVQYF.